This T cell receptor (beta chain) was captured in a study of T cell responses to AZD1222 COVID-19 vaccine. The CDR3 totals 14 residues. The germline gives CDR1 SGHTA, CDR2 FQGTGA. Points on this clone: Its antigen is unidentified. One end of the junction fails to match germline, which may point to a read error.

Repertoires were generated with immunoSEQ multiplex PCR, while TCRdb's copy carries only in-frame clones and drops some. This table has some 86,000 clones, about 91% appearing once. General study results and limits: Just a handful of people given AZD1222 tested seropositive at baseline.

The sequence derives from an adult in good health. Material: peripheral blood, obtained on day 0 of AZD1222 vaccination. V gene TRBV7-3 combines with J gene TRBJ2-1; 10 bases map to TRBD2. The CDR3 coding sequence is TGCGCCAGCAGCCGGGCTAGCGGGAGTTTTGAGCAGTTCTTC. Its translation: CASSRASGSFEQFF.